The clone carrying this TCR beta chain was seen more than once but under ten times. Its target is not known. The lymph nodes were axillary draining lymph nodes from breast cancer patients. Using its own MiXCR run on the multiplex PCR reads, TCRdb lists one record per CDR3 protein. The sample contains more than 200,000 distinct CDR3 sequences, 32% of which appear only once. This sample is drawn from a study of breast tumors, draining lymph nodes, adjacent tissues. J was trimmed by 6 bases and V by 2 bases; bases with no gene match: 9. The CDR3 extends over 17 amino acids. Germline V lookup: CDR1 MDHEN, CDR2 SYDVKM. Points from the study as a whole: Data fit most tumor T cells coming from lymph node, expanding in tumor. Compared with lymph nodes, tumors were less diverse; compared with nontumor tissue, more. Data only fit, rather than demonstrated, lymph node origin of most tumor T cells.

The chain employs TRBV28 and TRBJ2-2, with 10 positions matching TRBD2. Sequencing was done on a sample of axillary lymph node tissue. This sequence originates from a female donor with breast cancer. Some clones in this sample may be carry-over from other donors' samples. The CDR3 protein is CASSLGGAGGVSGELFF. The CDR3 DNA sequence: TGTGCCAGCAGTTTAGGTGGAGCGGGAGGGGTTTCCGGGGAGCTGTTTTTT.